This TCR beta chain stems from a study of OX40 agonist ivuxolimab in advanced cancers. Study summary: Across the patients, intravenous ivuxolimab was delivered every 2 weeks at 0.01 to 10 mg/kg.

The table came from immunoSEQ multiplex PCR; TCRdb's copy has only in-frame clones and leaves some out. In the table there are 75,000 to 100,000 clones, 86% of which are singletons. CDR3 length: 15 amino acids. The V and J ends lost 3 bases and 4 bases, in that order; junction bases with no gene match: 6. CDR1 and CDR2 (germline): SGHRS, YFSETQ. The receptor's source is an adult with an advanced solid tumor such as melanoma, head and neck, liver or kidney cancer. The gene calls are TRBV5-1 and TRBJ2-7; the match to TRBD2 covers 11 bases. The sample in question was CD4+ or CD8+ T cells sorted from blood, obtained in a trial of the OX40 agonist ivuxolimab. CDR3 nucleotide sequence: TGCGCCAGCAGCTCCTTGACTAGCGGGACATACGAGCAGTACTTC. Protein product: CASSSLTSGTYEQYF.